The clone carrying this T cell receptor beta chain was seen a few times. The antigen remains unidentified. The sample belongs to a study of cytomegalovirus exposure and HLA in healthy donors. Points from the study as a whole: Per a prior analysis, the majority of TCR beta V segments were productive roughly 90% or roughly 30% of the time. Later analysis indicated greater clonal expansion among HLA-associated TCR beta chains than among equally common other chains. Excluded: some indistinguishable V segments such as TRBV6-2 and TRBV6-3. Across donors, most TCRs were seen rarely, yet some public ones were widespread.

Germline CDR1 and CDR2: MNHEY and SVGAGI. CDR3 length: 15 residues. Trimming shortened V by 0 bases and J by 2 bases, and 10 bases separated the two germline ends. Researchers ran the PCR with 60 Vbeta and 13 Jbeta primers. The table came from immunoSEQ multiplex PCR; TCRdb's copy has only in-frame clones and leaves some out. The data contain about 140,000 clones, approximately 8.9% of them singletons. Sequencing was done on a sample of PBMCs. The origin of this receptor is a middle-aged woman in good health and CMV-seropositive. The chain uses TRBV6-5 and TRBJ1-2; D uncertain. In DNA, the CDR3 is TGTGCCAGCAGTTACTCGTATCCAGGAAACTATGGCTACACCTTC. Its protein product is CASSYSYPGNYGYTF.